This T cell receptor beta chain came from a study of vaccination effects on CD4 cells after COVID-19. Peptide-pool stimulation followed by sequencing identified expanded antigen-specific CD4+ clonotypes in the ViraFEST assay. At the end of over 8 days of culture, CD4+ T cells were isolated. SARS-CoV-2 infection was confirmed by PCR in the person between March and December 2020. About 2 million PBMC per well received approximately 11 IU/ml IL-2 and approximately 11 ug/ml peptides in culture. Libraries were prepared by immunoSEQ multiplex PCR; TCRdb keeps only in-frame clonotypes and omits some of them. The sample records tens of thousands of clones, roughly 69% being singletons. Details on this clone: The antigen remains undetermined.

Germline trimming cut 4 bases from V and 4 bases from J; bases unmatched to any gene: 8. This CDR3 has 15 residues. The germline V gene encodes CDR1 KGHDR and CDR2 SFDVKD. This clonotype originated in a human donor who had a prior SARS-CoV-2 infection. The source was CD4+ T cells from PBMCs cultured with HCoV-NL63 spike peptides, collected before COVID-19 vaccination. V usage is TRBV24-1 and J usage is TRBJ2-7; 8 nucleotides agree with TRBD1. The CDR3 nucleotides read TGTGCCACCAGTGACGGAGGGGACAGGTCTTACGAGCAGTACTTC. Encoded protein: CATSDGGDRSYEQYF.